The clone carrying this T cell receptor (beta chain) was detected ten times or more. This CDR3 has 15 amino acids. J gave up 1 base and V 5 bases, and 7 bases lay outside the gene matches. Germline CDR1 is LNHDA and CDR2 is SQIVND (reference sequence). Authors of the study amplified TCR beta CDR3 regions from RNA transcripts. The HTBI set primed first-round TCR CDR3 RT-PCR. Using its own MiXCR run on the multiplex PCR reads, TCRdb lists one record per CDR3 protein. This table has 500,000 to 650,000 distinct CDR3 sequences, approximately 15% appearing once. These data belong to a study of T cells in Graves' hyperthyroidism and ophthalmopathy.

The V and J genes are TRBV19 and TRBJ2-7; TRBD2 aligns across 8 bases. The sample consisted of blood. This sequence originates from a middle-aged woman with Graves' hyperthyroidism. The CDR3 here is CASSRAGVRSYEQYF. DNA of the CDR3: TGTGCCAGTAGTCGAGCGGGAGTACGGTCCTACGAGCAGTACTTC.